This T cell receptor beta chain was sequenced during a study of blood T cell repertoires in COVID-19. Study at large: Donors in the United States, Italy and Spain gave samples during acute or convalescent COVID-19. Nucleic acid was either cDNA or gDNA, and it came from T cells, B-cell-depleted T cells, or PBMCs.

Between the trimmed V and J ends, which lost 0 bases and 3 bases, there was a span of 6 bases. The CDR3 has 12 residues. CDR1 and CDR2 (germline): GTSNPN, SVGIG (reference sequence). Original data processing: By means of reference gene primer amplification, nucleated cell counts were estimated. Assay used: immunoSEQ multiplex PCR; TCRdb lists only in-frame clones, some missing. The V and J calls and clone size are taken from that table; D and trimming were inferred from the DNA. The sample lists approximately 53,000 clones, about 80% occurring once. Sample: peripheral blood. The sequence was collected from a woman aged 60-70 years with acute or convalescent COVID-19. J is TRBJ2-7 and V is TRBV30, with no clear D. The CDR3 nucleotides are TGTGCCTGGAGTGTCCTTTTCTACGAGCAGTACTTC. Protein: CAWSVLFYEQYF.